The T cell receptor (beta chain) under discussion was sequenced for a study of cytomegalovirus exposure and HLA in healthy donors. To note about this clone: Its target is not known.

The primer mix had 60 Vbeta and 13 Jbeta primers. The data were produced by immunoSEQ multiplex PCR, yet TCRdb's version contains in-frame clones alone and is incomplete. The table has approximately 160,000 clones, just over 70% seen once. The study, taken as a whole, reports: It is likely that the observed cluster of highly shared sequence variants was a sequencing artifact. As a later analysis revealed, most CMV-associated TCR beta chains appeared HLA-restricted. In vitro work confirmed that a few CMV-associated chains recognize CMV antigens.

CDR3 length equals 14 residues. Trimming left V 2 bases short and J 3 bases short, with 9 bases between. Germline lookup yields CDR1 MDHEN and CDR2 SYDVKM. Sample: PBMCs. The chain uses TRBV28 and TRBJ2-3; perhaps TRBD1 as D (6 bases). The clonotype originates from a man between 18 and 35 years old in good health and CMV-seropositive. The CDR3 here is CASSLAGDTDTQYF. The CDR3 nucleotides read TGTGCCAGCAGTTTAGCAGGGGATACAGATACGCAGTATTTT.